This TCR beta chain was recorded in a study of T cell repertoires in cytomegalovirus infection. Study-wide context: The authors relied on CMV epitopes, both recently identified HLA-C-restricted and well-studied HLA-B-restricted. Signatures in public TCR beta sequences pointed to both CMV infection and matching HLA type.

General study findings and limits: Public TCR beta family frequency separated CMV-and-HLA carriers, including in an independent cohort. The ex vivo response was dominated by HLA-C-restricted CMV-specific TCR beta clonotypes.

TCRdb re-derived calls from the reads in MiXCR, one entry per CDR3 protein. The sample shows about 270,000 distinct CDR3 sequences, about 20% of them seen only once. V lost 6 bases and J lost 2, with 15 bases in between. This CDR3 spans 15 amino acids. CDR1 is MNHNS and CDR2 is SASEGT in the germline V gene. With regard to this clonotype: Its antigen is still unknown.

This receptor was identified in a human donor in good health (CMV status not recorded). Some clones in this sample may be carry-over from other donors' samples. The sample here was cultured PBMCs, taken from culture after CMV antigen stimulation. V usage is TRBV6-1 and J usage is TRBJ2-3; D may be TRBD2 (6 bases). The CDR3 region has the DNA TGTGCCAGCAGCCCATACCGGGACTTCACAGATACGCAGTATTTT. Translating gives CASSPYRDFTDTQYF.